Here is one T cell receptor beta chain with its context. Its antigen is currently unknown. The data were taken from a study of cytomegalovirus exposure and HLA in healthy donors. V trimming: 3 bases; J trimming: 0 bases; junction bases outside the gene matches: 6. Germline lookup yields CDR1 SGHNT and CDR2 YYREEE (reference sequence). The CDR3 is made up of 16 amino acids. Overall study findings and caveats: The majority of TCR sequences were rare, yet some public TCRs appeared in many donors. Later on, an analysis showed TCR association rates differing by HLA locus, with DRB1 the most and HLA-C the fewest. Earlier results showed most TCR beta V segments being productive about 87% or about 30% of the time.

The PCR used 60 Vbeta and 13 Jbeta primers. Libraries were prepared by immunoSEQ multiplex PCR; TCRdb keeps only in-frame clonotypes and omits some of them. Among fewer than 90,000 clones listed, 70% to 80% were seen once. This chain uses TRBV5-4 with TRBJ2-4; 7 nucleotides line up with TRBD1. Sequencing was performed on PBMCs. This TCR was sampled from a man under 40 in good health and CMV-seronegative. CDR3 protein: CASSSGQVLAKNIQYF. The CDR3 DNA reads as TGTGCCAGCAGCTCAGGACAGGTTCTAGCCAAAAACATTCAGTACTTC.